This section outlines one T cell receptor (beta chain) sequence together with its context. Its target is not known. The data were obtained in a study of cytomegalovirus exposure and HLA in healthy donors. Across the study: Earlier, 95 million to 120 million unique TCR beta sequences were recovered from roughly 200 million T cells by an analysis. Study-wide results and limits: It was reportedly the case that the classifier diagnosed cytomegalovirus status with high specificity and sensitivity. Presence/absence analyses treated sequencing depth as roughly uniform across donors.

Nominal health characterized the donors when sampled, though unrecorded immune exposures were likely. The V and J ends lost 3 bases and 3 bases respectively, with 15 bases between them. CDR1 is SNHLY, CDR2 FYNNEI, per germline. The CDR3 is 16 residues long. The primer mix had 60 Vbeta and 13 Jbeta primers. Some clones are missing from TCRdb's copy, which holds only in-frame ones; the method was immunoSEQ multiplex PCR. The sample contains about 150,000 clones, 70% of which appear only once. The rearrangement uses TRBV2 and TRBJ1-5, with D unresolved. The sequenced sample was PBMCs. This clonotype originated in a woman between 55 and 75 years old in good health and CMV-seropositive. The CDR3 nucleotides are TGTGCCAGCAGTGATAGGTTTGACGGGTTCAATCAGCCCCAGCATTTT. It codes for CASSDRFDGFNQPQHF.